These 11 T cell receptor beta chains came from one sample sequenced in a study of CD8+CD57+ T cells in acquired aplastic anemia. According to the study, genomic DNA was the template for TCR beta VDJ and CDR3 profiling. Using its own MiXCR run on the reads, TCRdb lists one record per CDR3 protein. Of roughly 81,000 distinct CDR3 sequences in the sample, approximately 45% were seen once. Source material: sorted CD4+, CD8+, or CD8+CD57+ T cells (not recorded which) from PBMCs. Receptors originate from a human donor in good health, serving as a control.

This chain connects TRBV9 to TRBJ1-5, with D perhaps TRBD1 (6 bases). The germline CDR1 and CDR2 sequences are SGDLS and YYNGEE. The germline V and J ends were trimmed by 3 bases and 5 bases, with 18 bases remaining between them. The CDR3 length is 16 residues. The CDR3 protein is CASSDGAGDIYQPQHF. For the CDR3, the DNA is TGTGCCAGCAGCGATGGAGCAGGGGACATCTATCAGCCCCAGCATTTT.

This clonotype was recorded at least ten times. The rearrangement joins TRBV6-1 to TRBJ2-7, with 7 bases fitting TRBD2. The V gene's germline CDR1 is MNHNS and CDR2 SASEGT. V shed 3 bases, J shed 0 bases, and the junction held 5 bases outside the gene matches. The CDR3 spans 15 residues. CDR3 sequence (DNA): TGTGCCAGCAGTGAGGGCGGGAGAGTCTCCTACGAGCAGTACTTC. It is translated as CASSEGGRVSYEQYF.

V gene TRBV19 combines with J gene TRBJ1-2; D remains unclear. V gave up 3 bases and J gave up 2 bases, with 16 bases separating them. Germline V gene lookup returns CDR1 LNHDA and CDR2 SQIVND (reference sequence). The CDR3 contains 16 residues. The CDR3 region has the DNA TGTGCCAGTAGTATTTTAGCCGTGGGCTGGAACTATGGCTACACCTTC. It specifies CASSILAVGWNYGYTF. Based on the CDR3 plus reference TRBV19 and TRBJ1-2, the full variable domain is DGGITQSPKYLFRKEGQNVTLSCEQNLNHDAMYWYRQDPGQGLRLIYYSQIVNDFQKGDIAEGYSVSREKKESFPLTVTSAQKNPTAFYLCASSILAVGWNYGYTFGSGTRLTVV.

The rearrangement joins TRBV12-3 or TRBV12-4 to TRBJ2-7, with TRBD2 identical over 8 bases. The CDR3 spans 13 residues. With V trimmed by 7 bases and J by 5 bases, 7 bases remained unmatched. The CDR3 DNA sequence: TGTGCCAGCACCCGGGGGGGAACCCACGAGCAGTACTTC. This sequence encodes CASTRGGTHEQYF.

This clonotype has a count of ten or more. The rearrangement joins TRBV5-1 to TRBJ2-4, with D possibly being TRBD2 (5 bases). Germline V lookup: CDR1 SGHRS, CDR2 YFSETQ. This CDR3 comprises 15 residues. V dropped 0 bases and J dropped 6 bases, with 13 bases sitting between them. CDR3 sequence reads: CASSLDLGERNIQYF. In DNA form, the CDR3 reads TGCGCCAGCAGCTTGGATCTCGGGGAACGAAACATTCAGTACTTC.

Remarks on this clonotype: The junction differs from germline at one of its ends, possibly a read error. The V and J genes are TRBV2 and TRBJ1-2; 11 nucleotides line up with TRBD1. The CDR3 covers 15 residues. CDR1 is SNHLY and CDR2 is FYNNEI in the germline V gene. CDR3 sequence (DNA): TGTGCCAGCGTCGCCGGGACAGGGGGAGACTATGGCTGCACCTTC. This encodes CASVAGTGGDYGCTF.

This clonotype is a singleton in its sample. CDR3 sequence (DNA): TGTGCCAGCAGCGGGGCGGACAGGGGCTCCTACGAGCAGTACTTC. It is translated as CASSGADRGSYEQYF. The chain uses TRBV25-1 and TRBJ2-7; 9 nucleotides line up with TRBD1. There are 15 residues in the CDR3. V shed 6 bases and J 0 bases; nucleotides not matched to a gene: 6. The germline gives CDR1 MGHDK, CDR2 SYGVNS.

There are many counts of this clonotype. This chain links TRBV10-1 with TRBJ1-1; 8 nucleotides align to TRBD1. The CDR3 runs to 13 residues. The J segment lost 10 bases and the V segment lost 6 bases, leaving 10 bases of the junction unmatched. The germline gives CDR1 WNHNN, CDR2 SYGVQD (reference sequence). The DNA for the CDR3 is TGCGCCAGCAGGGACAGGGTAAGTTTTGGAGCTTTCTTT. Translating it yields CASRDRVSFGAFF.

This clonotype was counted ten times or more. The gene calls are TRBV15 and TRBJ2-5, with TRBD2 as a possible D gene (5 bases). CDR3 length: 15 amino acids. Germline V gene sequence: CDR1 LNHNV, CDR2 YYDKDF (reference sequence). The ends were cut back, 4 bases at V and 4 bases at J, with 16 bases in the middle. The CDR3 region has the DNA TGTGCCACCAGCAATCGACTTAGCCTAGCAGAGACCCAGTACTTC. Translation: CATSNRLSLAETQYF.

As regards this clonotype: A much bigger clone sits one base away, suggesting this may be a read error. The gene calls are TRBV2 and TRBJ1-3; maybe TRBD1 (5 bases). CDR3 length: 16 residues. The germline CDR1 and CDR2 sequences are SNHLY and FYNNEI. CDR3 DNA: TGTGCCAGCGGCTCCGAGACAGAACTCTCTGGAGACACCATATATTTT. Protein: CASGSETELSGDTIYF.

V gene TRBV10-3 combines with J gene TRBJ1-2; D might be TRBD1 (6 bases). V was clipped by 3 bases and J by 8 bases, with 13 bases between them. The length of the CDR3 is 13 residues. CDR1 is ENHRY and CDR2 is SYGVKD in the germline V gene. The CDR3 DNA is TGTGCCATCAGTGATAGTCGGACAGAGGGCTACACCTTC. The encoded protein is CAISDSRTEGYTF.